The clone carrying this T cell receptor (beta chain) occurred many times. The antigen remains undetermined. CDR1 is SGHRS, CDR2 YFSETQ, per germline. The ends lost 6 bases at V and 2 bases at J; junction bases unmatched: 9. The CDR3 extends over 15 amino acids. This specimen belongs to a study of regulatory T cells in long-lasting Graves disease. Study-wide findings and caveats: Relative to newly diagnosed Graves' patients, persistent ones had lower TCR diversity.

Arm-PCR of CDR3 regions and iRepertoire HTBI primers were used to build TCR beta libraries. TCRdb re-called the multiplex PCR reads with MiXCR, one entry per CDR3 protein. The data show 400,000 to 500,000 distinct CDR3 sequences, 15% seen once. The time point denotes: newly diagnosed GD, antithyroid drugs for less than 3 months. Preparation of the TCR library used RNA extracted from PBMCs. Doctors identified Graves' disease using the American Thyroid Association guidelines. This sample was shared with a second study, whose subject was T cells in Graves' hyperthyroidism and ophthalmopathy. According to that study: Blood also showed most of the thyroid clonotypes that were expanded above 0.001.

The V gene is TRBV5-1, the J gene TRBJ1-2; 8 positions agree with TRBD1. This specimen was peripheral blood mononuclear cells (PBMCs), taken at new diagnosis, from a patient treated with antithyroid drugs. The clonotype comes from a woman in her 40s with Graves disease. CDR3: CASKSETGVNYGYTF. The CDR3 DNA reads as TGCGCCAGCAAATCCGAGACAGGGGTGAACTATGGCTACACCTTC.